What follows are 3 T cell receptor beta chains derived from one specimen sequenced in a study of shared clonotypes between healthy human individuals. The assay was immunoSEQ multiplex PCR, and TCRdb's table has in-frame clones only and misses some. The table lists approximately 530,000 clones, about 96% of them singletons. Material: naive CD4+ T cells sorted from blood. Subset specified: CD45RA+ positively selected. The receptors were sampled from a woman in her 30s in good health.

The genes are TRBV27 and TRBJ2-3; D not certain. Germline CDR1 is MNHEY and CDR2 is SMNVEV (reference sequence). V was pared by 6 bases and J by 3 bases, with 10 bases between. The CDR3 consists of 13 residues. The CDR3 protein is CASRVVGTDTQYF. The CDR3 DNA reads TGTGCCAGCAGGGTGGTGGGGACAGATACGCAGTATTTT.

The J gene is TRBJ2-7, the V gene TRBV9, with 7 bases fitting TRBD1. The germline V gene has CDR1 SGDLS and CDR2 YYNGEE. J was trimmed by 3 bases and V by 4 bases; bases with no gene match: 7. The CDR3 is made up of 14 amino acids. The CDR3 spells CASSPGQAYYEQYF. CDR3 sequence (DNA): TGTGCCAGCAGCCCCGGACAGGCCTACTACGAGCAGTACTTC.

The chain employs TRBV6-6 and TRBJ2-5; 9 nucleotides line up with TRBD2. The J call may be incorrect, as the DNA end agrees better with TRBJ2-7. This CDR3 has 15 amino acids. CDR1 and CDR2 from the germline V gene are MNHNY and SVGAGI (reference sequence). CDR3 sequence reads: CASSYRLAETYEQYF. CDR3 DNA sequence: TGTGCCAGCAGTTACCGACTAGCGGAGACCTACGAGCAGTACTTC.